Each of the 21 T cell receptor beta chains below was sequenced from the same sample in a study of cytomegalovirus exposure and HLA in healthy donors. Researchers ran the PCR with 60 Vbeta and 13 Jbeta primers. Generated by immunoSEQ multiplex PCR, the TCRdb table keeps only in-frame clones and is missing some. The data contain hundreds of thousands of clones, about 79% of them seen just once; the ten biggest clones take up around 2%. Sequencing was performed on PBMCs. Receptors were obtained from a young man in good health and CMV-seronegative.

The genes are TRBV6-1 and TRBJ1-1; D call uncertain. Germline V gene data show CDR1 as MNHNS and CDR2 as SASEGT. Trimming took off 7 bases at V and 5 bases at J, with 14 bases between the two ends. This CDR3 comprises 13 residues. CDR3 DNA: TGTGCCAGCACCGTCCCCCGGGGTACTGAAGCTTTCTTT. Translated: CASTVPRGTEAFF.

The genes are TRBV30 and TRBJ2-7, with D perhaps TRBD2 (5 bases). V lost 4 bases and J 0 bases, leaving 10 bases between the germline ends. This CDR3 is built from 13 residues. From germline, CDR1 is GTSNPN and CDR2 SVGIG (reference sequence). CDR3 amino acids: CAWMVGSSYEQYF. The CDR3 coding sequence is TGTGCCTGGATGGTGGGGAGCTCCTACGAGCAGTACTTC. Together with reference TRBV30 and TRBJ2-7, the CDR3 gives the full variable domain: SQTIHQWPATLVQPVGSPLSLECTVEGTSNPNLYWYRQAAGRGLQLLFYSVGIGQISSEVPQNLSASRPQDRQFILSSKKLLLSDSGFYLCAWMVGSSYEQYFGPGTRLTVT.

Comments on this clone: Other nucleotide sequences from this sample produce the same CDR3. The V gene is TRBV11-3, the J gene TRBJ2-1, with 10 bases fitting TRBD1. Germline CDR1 SGHNT, CDR2 YENEEA. V was clipped by 5 bases and J by 4 bases; unmatched bases: 2. This CDR3 contains 14 residues. The CDR3 sequence is CASSPGQGYNEQFF. The CDR3 DNA sequence: TGTGCCAGCAGCCCGGGACAGGGGTACAATGAGCAGTTCTTC.

The chain carries TRBV5-1 and TRBJ2-3, with 9 bases matching TRBD1. Germline values: CDR1 SGHRS, CDR2 YFSETQ. V trimming: 5 bases; J trimming: 2 bases; junction bases outside the gene matches: 6. The CDR3 sequence is 15 residues long. CDR3 bases: TGCGCCAGCAGTCCGACAGGGGGACCCACAGATACGCAGTATTTT. Amino acid sequence: CASSPTGGPTDTQYF.

The J gene is TRBJ2-3, the V gene TRBV7-9; 9 positions agree with TRBD2. Germline lookup yields CDR1 SEHNR and CDR2 FQNEAQ (reference sequence). After removal of 0 bases from V and 5 bases from J, the junction contained 3 bases not matched to a gene. The CDR3 consists of 15 residues. The CDR3 nucleotides are TGTGCCAGCAGCTTAGCAGGAGCGGGGGGAGATACGCAGTATTTT. It codes for CASSLAGAGGDTQYF.

A few counts support this clone. The J gene is TRBJ1-2, the V gene TRBV7-3; 8 bases agree with TRBD1. Germline lookup yields CDR1 SGHTA and CDR2 FQGTGA. This CDR3 is built from 14 residues. Trimming at V came to 5 bases and at J to 7 bases, leaving 9 bases not matched to a gene. The CDR3 nucleotides are TGTGCCAGCAGCCCTGGACAGGGTGGGTTTGGCTACACCTTC. Its translation: CASSPGQGGFGYTF. Together with reference TRBV7-3 and TRBJ1-2, the CDR3 gives the full variable domain: GAGVSQTPSNKVTEKGKYVELRCDPISGHTALYWYRQSLGQGPEFLIYFQGTGAADDSGLPNDRFFAVRPEGSVSTLKIQRTERGDSAVYLCASSPGQGGFGYTFGSGTRLTVV.

This chain links TRBV10-3 with TRBJ1-2, with 8 bases that match TRBD1. This CDR3 has 16 amino acids. The V and J ends lost 2 bases and 5 bases, in that order; junction bases with no gene match: 10. The germline gives CDR1 ENHRY, CDR2 SYGVKD. The chain's CDR3 is CAISETQGARAYGYTF. The CDR3 DNA sequence: TGTGCCATCAGTGAGACCCAGGGGGCAAGGGCGTATGGCTACACCTTC.

The V gene is TRBV11-1, the J gene TRBJ1-1; D unresolved. V was cut by 0 bases and J by 3 bases, with 5 bases left in between. From germline, CDR1 is SGHAT and CDR2 FQDESV (reference sequence). This CDR3 is 13 amino acids long. CDR3 residues: CASSLASYTEAFF. In nucleotides, the CDR3 is TGTGCCAGCAGCTTAGCGAGTTACACTGAAGCTTTCTTT.

V is TRBV30 and J is TRBJ1-3; D is possibly TRBD1 (6 bases). V lost 3 bases and J lost 0, with 6 bases in between. This CDR3 has 13 residues. CDR1 is GTSNPN, CDR2 SVGIG, per germline (reference sequence). The CDR3 DNA reads TGTGCCTGGAGCAGGGGCTCTGGAAACACCATATATTTT. Protein sequence: CAWSRGSGNTIYF.

This clone was seen only once. This chain links TRBV18 with TRBJ2-4, with D hard to call. Germline V gene sequence: CDR1 KGHSH, CDR2 LQKENI. The V gene lost 4 bases and the J gene lost 3 bases, with 13 bases spanning the gap. The CDR3 spans 15 residues. The CDR3 sequence is CASSLSPSGKNIQYF. The CDR3 DNA reads TGTGCCAGCTCACTTTCCCCATCGGGCAAAAACATTCAGTACTTC.

J is TRBJ2-5 and V is TRBV7-2, with 15 nucleotides matching TRBD2. The CDR3 length is 16 residues. The V and J ends lost 5 bases and 4 bases, in that order; junction bases with no gene match: 5. Germline-derived CDR1 and CDR2 are SGHTA and FQGNSA. The chain's CDR3 is CASSRGLAGGSETQYF. The CDR3, as DNA: TGTGCCAGCAGCCGCGGACTAGCGGGAGGGTCAGAGACCCAGTACTTC.

The chain uses TRBV6-6 and TRBJ2-1; 7 bases match TRBD2. Germline V gene lookup returns CDR1 MNHNY and CDR2 SVGAGI (reference sequence). The length of the CDR3 is 14 residues. V shed 8 bases, J shed 3 bases, and the junction held 7 bases outside the gene matches. This CDR3 is CASLPGGSYNEQFF. CDR3 nucleotides: TGTGCCAGCCTCCCCGGGGGGAGCTACAATGAGCAGTTCTTC.

The J gene is TRBJ2-3, the V gene TRBV12-2; TRBD1, as called in the table, went unchecked against the DNA. TRBV12-2 is a documented pseudogene. The CDR3 has 17 amino acids. The chain's CDR3 is CASRLGGTGWPTDTQYF. For the CDR3, the DNA is TGTGCAAGTCGCCTTGGTGGGACAGGGTGGCCCACAGATACGCAGTATTTT.

The V call is TRBV9, the J call TRBJ1-2; D remains ambiguous. The V and J ends lost 0 bases and 5 bases respectively, with 11 bases between them. Germline CDR1 reads SGDLS; CDR2 reads YYNGEE. This CDR3 contains 14 residues. CDR3 coding DNA: TGTGCCAGCAGCGTAGGAGAGGATCCTTATGGCTACACCTTC. Translated: CASSVGEDPYGYTF. Variable domain in full (rest from reference TRBV9 and TRBJ1-2): DSGVTQTPKHLITATGQRVTLRCSPRSGDLSVYWYQQSLDQGLQFLIQYYNGEERAKGNILERFSAQQFPDLHSELNLSSLELGDSALYFCASSVGEDPYGYTFGSGTRLTVV.

The chain uses TRBV30 and TRBJ1-1; D call uncertain. CDR1 GTSNPN and CDR2 SVGIG come from the germline V gene (reference sequence). V was clipped by 3 bases and J by 4 bases, with 15 bases between them. The CDR3 length is 14 residues. DNA for the CDR3: TGTGCCTGGAGCGGTCGAGGATTTGGCACTGAAGCTTTCTTT. Translated: CAWSGRGFGTEAFF.

The V gene is TRBV5-8, the J gene TRBJ2-2; D not certain. V gave up 4 bases and J gave up 4 bases, with 17 bases separating them. The CDR3 runs to 16 residues. Germline-derived CDR1 and CDR2 are SGHTS and YDEGEE. CDR3 DNA sequence: TGTGCCAGCAGCCCCCTAATGGGCAGATCCACCGGGGAGCTGTTTTTT. Amino acid sequence: CASSPLMGRSTGELFF. The full variable domain, its missing parts supplied by reference TRBV5-8 and TRBJ2-2, is EAGVTQSPTHLIKTRGQQATLRCSPISGHTSVYWYQQALGLGLQFLLWYDEGEERNRGNFPPRFSGRQFPNYSSELNVNALELEDSALYLCASSPLMGRSTGELFFGEGSRLTVL.

The sample holds a few counts of this clone. The chain recombines TRBV7-9 with TRBJ1-1; 7 bases agree with TRBD1. CDR1 and CDR2 (germline): SEHNR, FQNEAQ (reference sequence). After removal of 4 bases from V and 4 bases from J, the junction contained 3 bases not matched to a gene. CDR3 size: 13 residues. The DNA for the CDR3 is TGTGCCAGCAGCTCCGGGACAGCCACTGAAGCTTTCTTT. Its protein is CASSSGTATEAFF.

The chain combines TRBV7-3 with TRBJ1-6, with a tentative D call TRBD1 (5 bases). Trimming shortened V by 5 bases and J by 6 bases, and 11 bases separated the two germline ends. The CDR3 runs to 14 residues. Germline-derived CDR1 and CDR2 are SGHTA and FQGTGA. The CDR3 DNA sequence: TGTGCCAGCAGCCTCCAGGGAATTAATTCACCCCTCCACTTT. It is translated as CASSLQGINSPLHF.

CDR3 residues: CAGRNGLAGVGEQFF. The DNA of the CDR3 is TGTGCCGGACGGAATGGACTAGCGGGAGTTGGTGAGCAGTTCTTC. V and J are TRBV6-6 and TRBJ2-1; the match to TRBD2 covers 13 bases. The junction had 13 bases not matched to a gene; V was cut back by 11 bases and J by 9 bases. Germline V lookup: CDR1 MNHNY, CDR2 SVGAGI (reference sequence). This CDR3 region has 15 residues.

This chain uses TRBV7-2 with TRBJ2-3, with 11 bases lining up with TRBD2. The CDR3 covers 17 residues. The V and J ends lost 5 bases and 1 base, in that order; junction bases with no gene match: 8. Looked up from germline, CDR1 is SGHTA and CDR2 is FQGNSA. CDR3 loop: CASSPPTSGGGTDTQYF. In nucleotides, the CDR3 is TGTGCCAGCAGCCCACCTACTAGCGGGGGTGGCACAGATACGCAGTATTTT.

The chain is built from TRBV13 and TRBJ1-6; D is possibly TRBD1 (5 bases). Germline CDR1 is PRHDT and CDR2 is FYEKMQ (reference sequence). The CDR3 extends over 16 amino acids. V gave up 2 bases and J gave up 0 bases, with 8 bases separating them. CDR3 residues: CASSLQGSSYNSPLHF. The CDR3 DNA is TGTGCCAGCAGCTTACAGGGAAGCTCCTATAATTCACCCCTCCACTTT.